The 25 T cell receptor beta chains below come from one sample, sequenced in a study of Ad26.COV2.S vaccination and SARS-CoV-2 variants (dated by TCRdb to the early 2020s). The treatment or condition label corresponds to: around 19 received Ad26.COV2.S at low or high dose, single or two shots; about 5 received placebo; per-sample allocation not given. Repertoires of vaccine and placebo recipients were sequenced from samples collected on day 63 after the first injection. Receptor amplification or capture employed the immunoSEQ multiplex PCR assay. Not all clones reach the TCRdb copy of this immuneACCESS table, which keeps in-frame sequences only. Checked studies attribute under half of the gap to unresolved V genes and leave the rest unexplained. Here the sample has around 400,000 clones; around four fifths occur a single time. The top ten hold about 7.4% of the sample. The source material was peripheral blood, sampled in a trial of Ad26.COV2.S vaccine versus placebo. All receptors come from a person between 18 and 65 years old who received the Ad26.COV2.S COVID-19 vaccine or a placebo.

The gene calls are TRBV7-8 and TRBJ1-4; no firm D call. The V end lost 3 bases, the J end lost 8 bases, and 10 bases lay between the germline ends. The CDR3 has 13 amino acids. Per the germline V gene, CDR1 is SGHVS and CDR2 is FQNEAQ. The CDR3 protein is CASSFPGEEKLFF. The CDR3 DNA is TGTGCCAGCAGCTTTCCCGGGGAGGAAAAACTGTTTTTT.

This clone was seen only once. This chain links TRBV30 with TRBJ1-4; D perhaps matches TRBD1 (5 bases). Germline CDR1 GTSNPN, CDR2 SVGIG (reference sequence). Deletions cut 2 bases from V and 8 bases from J, with 12 bases between. The CDR3 has 13 amino acids. The CDR3 region has the DNA TGTGCCTGGAGTCCCGGAAGGGACGAAAAACTGTTTTTT. This encodes CAWSPGRDEKLFF.

This clone was counted a single time. The gene calls are TRBV19 and TRBJ2-2, with 11 bases matching TRBD2. J was trimmed by 6 bases and V by 9 bases; bases with no gene match: 6. Germline V lookup: CDR1 LNHDA, CDR2 SQIVND (reference sequence). The CDR3 is made up of 14 amino acids. The chain's CDR3 is CASALAGVPGELFF. CDR3 nucleotides: TGTGCCAGCGCACTAGCGGGAGTCCCCGGGGAGCTGTTTTTT.

J is TRBJ1-4 and V is TRBV7-9, with 10 bases that match TRBD1. V dropped 5 bases and J dropped 8; count of bases not matched to a gene: 5. Germline V gene sequence: CDR1 SEHNR, CDR2 FQNEAQ (reference sequence). The CDR3 is 14 residues long. The CDR3 DNA follows: TGTGCCAGCAGCCCGGGACAGGGGTCCGAAAAACTGTTTTTT. Translating it yields CASSPGQGSEKLFF. The whole variable domain, filled in from reference TRBV7-9 and TRBJ1-4, reads DTGVSQNPRHKITKRGQNVTFRCDPISEHNRLYWYRQTLGQGPEFLTYFQNEAQLEKSRLLSDRFSAERPKGSFSTLEIQRTEQGDSAMYLCASSPGQGSEKLFFGSGTQLSVL.

The chain uses TRBV4-1 and TRBJ2-2; TRBD2 might be the D (6 bases). This CDR3 region has 14 residues. Trimming removed 2 bases at V and 5 bases at J, with 9 bases between. The germline gives CDR1 MGHRA, CDR2 YSYEKL. The CDR3 here is CASSQRLGTGELFF. CDR3 nucleotide sequence: TGCGCCAGCAGCCAAAGACTAGGGACCGGGGAGCTGTTTTTT.

The V call is TRBV7-8, the J call TRBJ1-5; D gene uncertain. The germline V gene has CDR1 SGHVS and CDR2 FQNEAQ. The CDR3 is made up of 14 amino acids. Trimming shortened V by 3 bases and J by 7 bases, and 13 bases separated the two germline ends. CDR3 residues: CASSFPGSAQPQHF. The CDR3 DNA is TGTGCCAGCAGCTTTCCGGGGTCGGCCCAGCCCCAGCATTTT.

The V gene is TRBV11-3, the J gene TRBJ1-1, with 7 nucleotides matching TRBD1. CDR3 size: 14 residues. Germline V lookup: CDR1 SGHNT, CDR2 YENEEA. V trimming: 4 bases; J trimming: 4 bases; junction bases outside the gene matches: 6. CDR3 sequence: CASSSQGQSTEAFF. The CDR3 bases are TGTGCCAGCAGCTCCCAGGGACAGAGCACTGAAGCTTTCTTT.

This chain joins TRBV5-1 and TRBJ1-2, with D maybe TRBD1 (6 bases). Between the trimmed V and J ends, which lost 2 bases and 6 bases, there was a span of 11 bases. CDR1 and CDR2 (germline): SGHRS, YFSETQ. The length of the CDR3 is 13 residues. This CDR3 reads CASSFETGNGYTF. CDR3 sequence (DNA): TGCGCCAGCAGCTTTGAGACAGGAAATGGCTACACCTTC.

This clone was seen a single time. The gene calls are TRBV6-4 and TRBJ2-3, with TRBD1 matching 7 bases. The germline gives CDR1 MRHNA, CDR2 SNTAGT. The CDR3 consists of 15 residues. Trimming at V came to 0 bases and at J to 4 bases, leaving 4 bases not matched to a gene. This chain's CDR3 is CASSDSQGTADTQYF. CDR3 DNA sequence: TGTGCCAGCAGTGACTCTCAGGGGACAGCAGATACGCAGTATTTT.

This clone came up once. The same CDR3 can be traced to other DNA sequences in this sample. V and J are TRBV5-4 and TRBJ2-7; D unresolved. The germline V and J ends were trimmed by 4 bases and 4 bases, with 9 bases remaining between them. The CDR3 extends over 12 amino acids. From germline, CDR1 is SGHNT and CDR2 YYREEE (reference sequence). The CDR3 DNA follows: TGTGCCAGCAGCACCTCAGGATACGAGCAGTACTTC. Protein: CASSTSGYEQYF.

This rearrangement joins TRBV4-3 to TRBJ2-2; tentative D call: TRBD1 (5 bases). Trimming removed 6 bases from V and 6 bases from J, with 14 bases in between. Germline-derived CDR1 and CDR2 are LGHNA and YSLEER. This CDR3 spans 14 amino acids. In DNA form, the CDR3 reads TGCGCCAGCAGACCACAGGTTGACGCCGGGGAGCTGTTTTTT. This codes for CASRPQVDAGELFF.

The rearrangement joins TRBV7-9 to TRBJ2-5, with 8 bases aligning to TRBD1. J was trimmed by 3 bases and V by 3 bases; bases with no gene match: 6. The CDR3 extends over 15 amino acids. Germline V CDR1 and CDR2: SEHNR, FQNEAQ (reference sequence). Here the CDR3 reads CASSFGQGAKETQYF. The CDR3 region has the DNA TGTGCCAGCAGCTTTGGTCAGGGGGCTAAAGAGACCCAGTACTTC. The entire variable domain, with the rest obtained from reference TRBV7-9 and TRBJ2-5, is as follows: DTGVSQNPRHKITKRGQNVTFRCDPISEHNRLYWYRQTLGQGPEFLTYFQNEAQLEKSRLLSDRFSAERPKGSFSTLEIQRTEQGDSAMYLCASSFGQGAKETQYFGPGTRLLVL.

This clone has more than one count but fewer than ten. This chain uses TRBV7-9 with TRBJ2-7; D is unresolved. This CDR3 has 13 residues. Between the trimmed V and J ends, which lost 7 bases and 0 bases, there was a span of 10 bases. Germline V CDR1 and CDR2: SEHNR, FQNEAQ (reference sequence). The CDR3 nucleotides are TGTGCCAGCATGAATCCGGTCTCCTACGAGCAGTACTTC. It codes for CASMNPVSYEQYF.

The V gene is TRBV11-2, the J gene TRBJ2-5; TRBD1 or TRBD2 may be the D gene (5 bases each). V was pared by 3 bases and J by 5 bases, with 19 bases between. The CDR3 is 16 residues long. The germline V gene has CDR1 SGHAT and CDR2 FQNNGV. CDR3 in DNA: TGTGCCAGCAGCTTTCTTCCACGGACTGAGGGGGAGACCCAGTACTTC. Translating gives CASSFLPRTEGETQYF.

This chain uses TRBV6-2 or TRBV6-3 with TRBJ2-1; no definite D call. The CDR3 runs 16 residues. The V end was cut by 4 bases, the J end by 0 bases, with 13 bases between. Germline V gives CDR1 MNHEY, CDR2 SVGEGT. CDR3 loop: CASSSLGPVSYNEQFF. The CDR3 DNA reads as TGTGCCAGCAGTTCTTTAGGCCCAGTCTCCTACAATGAGCAGTTCTTC.

A few counts support this clone. This sequence joins TRBV7-2 and TRBJ2-7, with D perhaps TRBD2 (5 bases). Trimming cost V 1 base and J 2 bases, with 6 bases left between them. This CDR3 region has 13 residues. Germline V lookup: CDR1 SGHTA, CDR2 FQGNSA. In DNA, the CDR3 is TGTGCCAGCAGCTTAGAGGGAGCCTACGAGCAGTACTTC. Protein sequence: CASSLEGAYEQYF.

This clone was recorded only once. The chain employs TRBV27 and TRBJ1-5; D possibly corresponds to TRBD1 (6 bases). The CDR3 runs 14 residues. V lost 5 bases and J lost 3, with 11 bases in between. CDR1 and CDR2 (germline): MNHEY, SMNVEV (reference sequence). Here the CDR3 reads CASSPQGYNQPQHF. The DNA for the CDR3 is TGTGCCAGCAGTCCACAGGGATACAATCAGCCCCAGCATTTT.

This clone was found once. The chain is built from TRBV29-1 and TRBJ2-3, with D possibly matching TRBD1 (5 bases). Deletions cut 3 bases from V and 1 base from J, with 11 bases between. This CDR3 spans 14 amino acids. Germline CDR1 is SQVTM and CDR2 is ANQGSEA. CDR3 DNA: TGCAGCGTTGAGATACAGGTCCGCACAGATACGCAGTATTTT. Its translation: CSVEIQVRTDTQYF.

The V gene is TRBV29-1, the J gene TRBJ1-1; D remains ambiguous. V gave up 7 bases and J gave up 6 bases, with 15 bases separating them. This CDR3 is built from 12 residues. Germline assignment: CDR1 SQVTM and CDR2 ANQGSEA. The CDR3 reads CSARAVRAEAFF. CDR3 in DNA: TGCAGCGCTAGGGCAGTGCGCGCTGAAGCTTTCTTT.

The rearrangement links TRBV3-1 (or the pseudogene TRBV3-2) to TRBJ2-1; TRBD1 agrees at 9 bases. This CDR3 contains 17 residues. Germline trimming cut 4 bases from V and 8 bases from J; bases unmatched to any gene: 15. Per the germline V gene, CDR1 is LGHDT and CDR2 is YNNKEL (reference sequence). CDR3 amino acids: CASSRTGVYQRPHEQFF. CDR3 in DNA: TGTGCCAGCAGCCGGACAGGGGTTTACCAAAGGCCGCATGAGCAGTTCTTC.

This clone was observed a handful of times. The chain recombines TRBV19 with TRBJ1-6; 7 bases line up with TRBD1. In germline, CDR1 is LNHDA, CDR2 SQIVND (reference sequence). The CDR3 totals 14 residues. The junction had 8 bases not matched to a gene; V was cut back by 5 bases and J by 10 bases. CDR3 sequence reads: CASSPTTGDSPLHF. CDR3 nucleotide sequence: TGTGCCAGTAGTCCGACTACAGGGGACTCACCCCTCCACTTT.

The V and J genes are TRBV6-5 and TRBJ2-7, with 9 bases fitting TRBD1. The junction had 4 bases not matched to a gene; V was cut back by 0 bases and J by 7 bases. The CDR3 has 14 residues. Germline V gives CDR1 MNHEY, CDR2 SVGAGI. CDR3 nucleotide sequence: TGTGCCAGCAGTTACTCGGGGACAGGGTGGGAGCAGTACTTC. It encodes CASSYSGTGWEQYF.

The chain uses TRBV12-3 or TRBV12-4 and TRBJ2-5; D is unresolved. The V and J ends lost 6 bases and 5 bases respectively, with 7 bases between them. CDR3 length: 11 residues. The CDR3 nucleotides are TGTGCCAGCAGCTACGGGGAGACCCAGTACTTC. The encoded protein is CASSYGETQYF.

The chain carries TRBV5-6 and TRBJ2-2; possibly TRBD1 for D (6 bases). Germline lookup yields CDR1 SGHDT and CDR2 YYEEEE. V was clipped by 4 bases and J by 1 base, with 8 bases between them. The CDR3 sequence is 14 residues long. In DNA, the CDR3 is TGTGCCAGCAGCCCGGGACAGAACACCGGGGAGCTGTTTTTT. Translation: CASSPGQNTGELFF.

The chain is built from TRBV7-6 and TRBJ1-1, with D perhaps matching TRBD1 (6 bases). Trimming left V 3 bases short and J 4 bases short, with 12 bases between. Germline V gene sequence: CDR1 SGHVS, CDR2 FNYEAQ. This CDR3 comprises 14 residues. The chain's CDR3 is CASSFSTGGTEAFF. The CDR3 nucleotides are TGTGCCAGCAGCTTCTCGACAGGAGGCACTGAAGCTTTCTTT.